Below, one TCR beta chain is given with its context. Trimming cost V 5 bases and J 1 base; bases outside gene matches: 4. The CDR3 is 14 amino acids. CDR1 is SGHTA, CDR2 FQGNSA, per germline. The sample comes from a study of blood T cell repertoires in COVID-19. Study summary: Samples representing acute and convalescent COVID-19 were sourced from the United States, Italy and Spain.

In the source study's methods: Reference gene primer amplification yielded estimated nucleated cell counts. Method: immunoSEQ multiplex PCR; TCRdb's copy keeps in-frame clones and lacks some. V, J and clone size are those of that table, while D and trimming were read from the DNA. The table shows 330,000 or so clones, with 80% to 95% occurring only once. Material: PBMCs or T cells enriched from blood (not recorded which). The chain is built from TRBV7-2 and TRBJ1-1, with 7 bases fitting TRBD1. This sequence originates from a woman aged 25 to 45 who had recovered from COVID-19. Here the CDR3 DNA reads TGTGCCAGCAGCGTGGACAGGACGAACACTGAAGCTTTCTTT. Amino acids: CASSVDRTNTEAFF.